One TCR beta chain is described in this entry. Its antigen is not identified. The PCR ran on 60 Vbeta and 13 Jbeta primers. The protocol was immunoSEQ multiplex PCR, while the TCRdb copy is restricted to in-frame clones and leaves out a portion. This sample has about 120,000 clones, with 77% found just once. The germline V gene has CDR1 MDHEN and CDR2 SYDVKM. Trimming stripped 5 bases from V and 4 bases from J, with 9 bases between. The CDR3 runs to 12 residues. The entry originates in a study of cytomegalovirus exposure and HLA in healthy donors. Study observations and caveats: It was reported that the classifier diagnosed cytomegalovirus status with high specificity and sensitivity in both the original and validation cohorts. The study carried out a later analysis of TCR beta sequences. It associated 15,000 to 20,000 of them with specific HLA alleles at a false discovery rate of 0.05.

The material sequenced was PBMCs. The chain links TRBV28 to TRBJ2-7, with a tentative D call TRBD1 (5 bases). The clonotype comes from a man aged 35-49 years in good health and CMV-seropositive. The CDR3 protein is CASSLREYEQYF. The CDR3 DNA sequence: TGTGCCAGCAGTCTCAGGGAATACGAGCAGTACTTC.